Shown below are 5 T cell receptor beta chains from a single sample sequenced in a study of CD4 and CD8 cells across lung adenocarcinoma regions. TCRdb reanalysed the PCR reads using MiXCR and keeps one entry per CDR3 protein. This repertoire shows 10,000 to 15,000 distinct CDR3 sequences, less than 60% found once; its top ten account for about 34%. The sequenced sample was CD8+ T cells from the margin of a lung tumor. These receptor sequences come from a female donor with lung adenocarcinoma. The CD4 and CD8 labels of this study may be unreliable.

In this sample, this clonotype is medium-sized. This chain uses TRBV27 with TRBJ2-1; TRBD1 aligns across 7 bases. The CDR3 extends over 15 amino acids. J gave up 10 bases and V 5 bases, and 14 bases lay outside the gene matches. Germline CDR1 MNHEY, CDR2 SMNVEV (reference sequence). CDR3 loop: CASSQGTAGVSEQFF. CDR3 coding DNA: TGTGCCAGCAGTCAAGGGACAGCCGGGGTTAGCGAGCAGTTCTTC.

The genes are TRBV27 and TRBJ2-1, with D possibly TRBD1 on 5 matching bases. The DNA end favors TRBJ2-5, so the J call may be wrong. This CDR3 region has 14 residues. Germline assignment: CDR1 MNHEY and CDR2 SMNVEV (reference sequence). DNA for the CDR3: TGTGCCAGCAAATTTTCAGGGAACCGAGAGACCCAGTACTTC. Its protein product is CASKFSGNRETQYF.

This clonotype ranks as medium-sized (0.01 to 0.1%). The rearrangement joins TRBV7-2 to TRBJ2-5; no clear D. This CDR3 is built from 14 residues. CDR1 is SGHTA, CDR2 FQGNSA, per germline. The V and J ends lost 5 bases and 1 base respectively, with 11 bases between them. The CDR3 region has the DNA TGTGCCAGCAGCCTCCCGGGTATCCAAGAGACCCAGTACTTC. It yields the protein CASSLPGIQETQYF.

The chain recombines TRBV6-5 with TRBJ2-3, with 9 positions matching TRBD1. V trimming: 11 bases; J trimming: 2 bases; junction bases outside the gene matches: 11. Germline V gives CDR1 MNHEY, CDR2 SVGAGI. The CDR3 extends over 15 amino acids. This chain's CDR3 is CAGGYRDRDTDTQYF. The DNA for the CDR3 is TGTGCCGGGGGTTACCGGGACAGGGACACAGATACGCAGTATTTT.

About this clonotype itself: Mismatch with germline at one junction end may stem from a read error. V and J are TRBV6-1 and TRBJ2-3; D is unclear. This CDR3 is 14 amino acids long. CDR1 and CDR2 from the germline V gene are MNHNS and SASEGT. CDR3 DNA: TGTGCCAGCAGTGATAAAGTATCCGAAAACACTCAGTACTTT. Its translation is CASSDKVSENTQYF.